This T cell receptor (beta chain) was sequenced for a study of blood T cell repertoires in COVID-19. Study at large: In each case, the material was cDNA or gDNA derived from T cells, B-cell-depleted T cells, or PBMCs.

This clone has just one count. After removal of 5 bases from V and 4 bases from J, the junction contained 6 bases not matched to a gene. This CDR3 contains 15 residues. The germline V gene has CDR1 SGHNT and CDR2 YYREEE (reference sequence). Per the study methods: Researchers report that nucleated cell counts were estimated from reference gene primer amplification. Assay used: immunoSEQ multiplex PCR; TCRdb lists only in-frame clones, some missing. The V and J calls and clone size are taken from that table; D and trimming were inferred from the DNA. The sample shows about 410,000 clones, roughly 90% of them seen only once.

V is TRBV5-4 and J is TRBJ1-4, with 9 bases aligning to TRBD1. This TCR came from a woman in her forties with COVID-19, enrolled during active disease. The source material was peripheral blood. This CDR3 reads CASSTDRGRNEKLFF. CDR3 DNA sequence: TGTGCCAGCAGTACGGACAGGGGCCGTAATGAAAAACTGTTTTTT. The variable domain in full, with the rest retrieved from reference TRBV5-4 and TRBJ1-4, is ETGVTQSPTHLIKTRGQQVTLRCSSQSGHNTVSWYQQALGQGPQFIFQYYREEENGRGNFPPRFSGLQFPNYSSELNVNALELDDSALYLCASSTDRGRNEKLFFGSGTQLSVL.